This T cell receptor (beta chain) was captured by sequencing in a study of T-cell reconstitution after alpha-beta-depleted transplantation in children. Preparation of the TCRbeta library was carried out with unique molecular identifiers. TCRdb recomputed calls from the PCR reads with MiXCR, one row per CDR3 protein. The sample lists hundreds of thousands of distinct CDR3 sequences; 30% to 35% were seen once. The CDR3 contains 14 residues. V was clipped by 4 bases and J by 7 bases, with 18 bases between them. Germline CDR1 SGHRS, CDR2 YFSETQ. Here the sequenced sample was PBMCs from the stem cell graft donor, taken from the stem cell graft. The chain has TRBV5-1 and TRBJ2-7; D tentatively fits TRBD1 or TRBD2 (6 bases each). The TCR was taken from a human donor who donated a stem cell graft to a child with aplastic anemia. The CDR3 DNA reads as TGCGCCAGCAGCCTGGACAGCTCCCGGGGGGAGCAGTACGTC. Translation gives CASSLDSSRGEQYV.